The 11 T cell receptor beta chains below all came from one sample that was sequenced in a study of T cell responses to AZD1222 COVID-19 vaccine. Method: immunoSEQ multiplex PCR; TCRdb's copy keeps in-frame clones and lacks some. The sample yields some 140,000 clones, approximately 93% seen once. This specimen consisted of peripheral blood, obtained on day 0 of AZD1222 vaccination. Receptor source: an adult in good health.

This clone was picked up one time. This chain uses TRBV14 with TRBJ2-2, with 7 bases fitting TRBD1. With 3 bases clipped from V and 4 bases from J, the junction kept 5 bases outside the gene matches. The germline V gene has CDR1 SGHDN and CDR2 FVKESK. The CDR3 is 15 residues long. The CDR3 nucleotides read TGTGCCAGCAGCCAGGCAGGGGGAAGCACCGGGGAGCTGTTTTTT. This translates into CASSQAGGSTGELFF.

The chain carries TRBV28 and TRBJ1-2; 8 bases match TRBD1. This CDR3 contains 14 residues. Trimming cost V 8 bases and J 2 bases; bases outside gene matches: 7. Germline values: CDR1 MDHEN, CDR2 SYDVKM. The CDR3 sequence: CASGDRGLNYGYTF. DNA of the CDR3: TGTGCCAGCGGAGACAGGGGTTTAAACTATGGCTACACCTTC.

This chain connects TRBV7-9 to TRBJ1-6, with D uncertain. V lost 6 bases and J 9 bases, leaving 21 bases between the germline ends. The CDR3 is made up of 16 amino acids. Germline assignment: CDR1 SEHNR and CDR2 FQNEAQ (reference sequence). The CDR3 sequence is CASSPLLKGWRSPLHF. In DNA form, the CDR3 reads TGTGCCAGCAGTCCCTTGCTGAAAGGGTGGCGTTCACCCCTCCACTTT.

This clone was counted once. V usage is TRBV3-1 (or the pseudogene TRBV3-2) and J usage is TRBJ1-1; D is undetermined. This CDR3 region has 14 residues. V shed 0 bases and J shed 4 bases, with 9 bases lying between them. Germline CDR1 LGHDT, CDR2 YNNKEL (reference sequence). CDR3 sequence (DNA): TGTGCCAGCAGCCAAGAGGCGGGAATCACTGAAGCTTTCTTT. Translation gives CASSQEAGITEAFF.

The chain has TRBV2 and TRBJ1-2; tentative D call: TRBD1 (6 bases). The CDR3 has 13 amino acids. Germline-derived CDR1 and CDR2 are SNHLY and FYNNEI. V lost 3 bases, J lost 4 bases, and 9 bases lay in between. The CDR3: CASSEGAGYGYTF. The CDR3 bases are TGTGCCAGCAGTGAGGGGGCTGGCTATGGCTACACCTTC.

The genes are TRBV7-9 and TRBJ2-7, with D unresolved. The V end was cut by 6 bases, the J end by 3 bases, with 15 bases between. In germline, CDR1 is SEHNR, CDR2 FQNEAQ (reference sequence). The CDR3 spans 14 residues. The CDR3 loop reads CASSHGGNRYEQYF. In DNA, the CDR3 is TGTGCCAGCAGTCACGGTGGGAACCGCTACGAGCAGTACTTC.

The gene calls are TRBV6-5 and TRBJ1-1, with D tentatively TRBD1 (5 bases). Between the trimmed V and J ends, which lost 2 bases and 3 bases, there was a span of 10 bases. The CDR3 runs to 14 residues. In germline, CDR1 is MNHEY, CDR2 SVGAGI. Here the CDR3 reads CASSYTSGDTEAFF. The CDR3 DNA sequence: TGTGCCAGCAGTTACACCTCGGGGGACACTGAAGCTTTCTTT.

The V call is TRBV3-1 (or the pseudogene TRBV3-2), the J call TRBJ2-7; 11 bases are shared with TRBD2. J was trimmed by 10 bases and V by 4 bases; bases with no gene match: 12. Germline CDR1 LGHDT, CDR2 YNNKEL (reference sequence). The CDR3 totals 15 residues. CDR3 protein: CASSPTSGAPYGQYF. CDR3 DNA: TGTGCCAGCAGCCCGACTAGCGGGGCCCCCTATGGACAGTACTTC.

This clone was seen only a few times. The gene calls are TRBV7-2 and TRBJ2-7; 7 bases map to TRBD2. The V gene end was trimmed by 5 bases and the J gene end by 2 bases; junction bases not matched to a gene: 9. The CDR3 has 15 residues. Germline V lookup: CDR1 SGHTA, CDR2 FQGNSA. The CDR3, as DNA: TGTGCCAGCAGCCCTGGTCATGGACTAGCCTACGAGCAGTACTTC. It translates to CASSPGHGLAYEQYF.

This clone has only one observation. The rearrangement joins TRBV5-6 to TRBJ1-3; no firm D call. V dropped 2 bases and J dropped 0 bases, with 6 bases sitting between them. The length of the CDR3 is 14 residues. Germline CDR1 reads SGHDT; CDR2 reads YYEEEE. The CDR3 DNA reads as TGTGCCAGCAGCTTTGGATCCTCTGGAAACACCATATATTTT. Its translation is CASSFGSSGNTIYF. Using reference TRBV5-6 and TRBJ1-3 for the parts outside the CDR3, the full variable domain is DAGVTQSPTHLIKTRGQQVTLRCSPKSGHDTVSWYQQALGQGPQFIFQYYEEEERQRGNFPDRFSGHQFPNYSSELNVNALLLGDSALYLCASSFGSSGNTIYFGEGSWLTVV.

This clone was counted a few times. The chain joins TRBV7-2 to TRBJ1-4; D call uncertain. Germline V gene data show CDR1 as SGHTA and CDR2 as FQGNSA. The CDR3 sequence is 16 residues long. Trimming shortened V by 5 bases and J by 0 bases, and 13 bases separated the two germline ends. The CDR3 DNA reads TGTGCCAGCAGCCGCCGAGCCAGCACAACTAATGAAAAACTGTTTTTT. Translating gives CASSRRASTTNEKLFF.